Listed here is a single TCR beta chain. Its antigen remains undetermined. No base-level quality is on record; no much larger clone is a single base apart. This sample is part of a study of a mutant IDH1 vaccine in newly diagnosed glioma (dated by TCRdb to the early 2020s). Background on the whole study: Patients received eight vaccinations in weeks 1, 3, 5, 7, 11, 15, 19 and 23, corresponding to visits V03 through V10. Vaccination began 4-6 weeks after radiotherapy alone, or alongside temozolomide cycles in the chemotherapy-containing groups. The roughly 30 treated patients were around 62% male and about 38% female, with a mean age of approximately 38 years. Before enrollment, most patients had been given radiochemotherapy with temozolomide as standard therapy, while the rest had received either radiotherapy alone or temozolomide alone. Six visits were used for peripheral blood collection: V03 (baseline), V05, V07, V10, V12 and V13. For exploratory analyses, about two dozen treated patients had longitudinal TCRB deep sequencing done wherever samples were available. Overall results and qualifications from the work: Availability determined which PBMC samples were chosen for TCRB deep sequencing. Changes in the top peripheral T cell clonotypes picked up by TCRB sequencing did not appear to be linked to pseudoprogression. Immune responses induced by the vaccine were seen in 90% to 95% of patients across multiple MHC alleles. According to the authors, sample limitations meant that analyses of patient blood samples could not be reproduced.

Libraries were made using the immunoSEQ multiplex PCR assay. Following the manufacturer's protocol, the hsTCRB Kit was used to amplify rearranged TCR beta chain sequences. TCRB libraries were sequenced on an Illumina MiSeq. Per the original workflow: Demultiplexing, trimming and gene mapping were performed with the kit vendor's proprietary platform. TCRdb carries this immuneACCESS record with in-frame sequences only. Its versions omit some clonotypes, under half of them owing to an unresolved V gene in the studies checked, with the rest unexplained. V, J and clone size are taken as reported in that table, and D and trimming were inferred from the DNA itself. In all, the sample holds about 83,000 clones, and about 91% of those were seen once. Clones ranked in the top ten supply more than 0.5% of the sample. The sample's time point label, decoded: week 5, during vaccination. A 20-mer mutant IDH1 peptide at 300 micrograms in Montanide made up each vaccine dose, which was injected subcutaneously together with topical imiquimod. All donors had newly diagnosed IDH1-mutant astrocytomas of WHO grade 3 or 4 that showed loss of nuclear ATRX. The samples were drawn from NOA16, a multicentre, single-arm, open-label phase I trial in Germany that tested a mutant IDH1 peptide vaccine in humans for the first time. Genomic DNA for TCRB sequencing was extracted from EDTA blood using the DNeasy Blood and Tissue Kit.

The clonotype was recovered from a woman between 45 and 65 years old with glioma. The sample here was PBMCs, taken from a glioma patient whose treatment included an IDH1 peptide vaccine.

CDR3 loop: CASSSRGSGEGEKLFF. The bases are TGTGCCAGCAGCTCTCGGGGGTCAGGGGAGGGCGAAAAACTGTTTTTT. The chain couples TRBV5-8 to TRBJ1-4; TRBD1 is possibly the D segment (6 matching bases). From a lookup of the germline V gene, CDR1 and CDR2 are SGHTS and YDEGEE. The CDR3 holds 16 amino acids from the cysteine to the phenylalanine. The sequence is cut down to CDR3 DNA, 48 bases in frame from base 1. V and J are truncated by 3 bases and 8 bases respectively, leaving an intervening sequence of 20 bases.